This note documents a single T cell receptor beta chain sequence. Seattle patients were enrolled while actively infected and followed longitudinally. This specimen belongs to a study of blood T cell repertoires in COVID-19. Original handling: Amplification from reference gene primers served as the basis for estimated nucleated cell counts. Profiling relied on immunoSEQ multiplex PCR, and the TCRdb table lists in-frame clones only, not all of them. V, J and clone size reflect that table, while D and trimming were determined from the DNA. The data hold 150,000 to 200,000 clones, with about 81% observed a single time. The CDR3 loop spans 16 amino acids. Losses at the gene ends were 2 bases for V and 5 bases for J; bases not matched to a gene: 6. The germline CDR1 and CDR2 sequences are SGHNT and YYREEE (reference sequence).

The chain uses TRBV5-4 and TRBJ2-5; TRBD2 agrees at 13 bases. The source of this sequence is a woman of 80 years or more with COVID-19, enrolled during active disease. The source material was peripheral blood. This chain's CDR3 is CASSFTSGGAEETQYF. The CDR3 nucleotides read TGTGCCAGCAGCTTTACTAGCGGGGGGGCCGAGGAGACCCAGTACTTC.